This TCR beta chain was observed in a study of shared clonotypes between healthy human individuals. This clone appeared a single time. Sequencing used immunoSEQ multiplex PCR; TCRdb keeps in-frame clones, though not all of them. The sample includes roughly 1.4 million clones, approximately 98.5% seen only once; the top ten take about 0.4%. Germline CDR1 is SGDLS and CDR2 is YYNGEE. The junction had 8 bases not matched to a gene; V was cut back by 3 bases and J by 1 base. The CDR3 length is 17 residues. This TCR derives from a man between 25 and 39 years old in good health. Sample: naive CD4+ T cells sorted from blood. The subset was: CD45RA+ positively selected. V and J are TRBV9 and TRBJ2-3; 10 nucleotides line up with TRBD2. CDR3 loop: CASSAGRLAGGTDTQYF. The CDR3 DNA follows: TGTGCCAGCAGCGCCGGACGACTAGCGGGCGGCACAGATACGCAGTATTTT.